The entry that follows covers one T cell receptor (beta chain) sequence. Trimming took 1 base from V and 6 from J; bases not matched to a gene: 6. Germline values: CDR1 MGHDK, CDR2 SYGVNS. CDR3 length: 14 residues. These data are taken from a study of OX40 agonist ivuxolimab in advanced cancers. Study at large: Cohort: about 82% men, mean age approximately 66, aged about 23 to 79.

Repertoires were generated with immunoSEQ multiplex PCR, while TCRdb's copy carries only in-frame clones and drops some. Here the sample spans roughly 100,000 clones, 80% to 95% being singletons. The origin of this receptor is an adult with an advanced solid tumor such as melanoma, head and neck, liver or kidney cancer. The gene calls are TRBV25-1 and TRBJ2-7, with 7 bases fitting TRBD1. Material: CD4+ or CD8+ T cells sorted from blood, obtained in a trial of the OX40 agonist ivuxolimab. CDR3 DNA: TGTGCCAGCAGTGAATGGGGGACAGTCGTCGAGCAGTACTTC. Its translation: CASSEWGTVVEQYF.